The entry below describes one T cell receptor (beta chain). Antigen: not known. This sample is drawn from a study of T cells expressing NK-cell markers. Whole-study context: From sorted CD3+CD56+NKG2C+, CD3+CD56+NKG2C- and CD3+CD56-NKG2C+ T cells came the TCR beta repertoires. General study points: There remained a lack of clarity about HCMV specificity of expanded NKG2C+ T cell clones. Dominant NKG2C+ clonotypes accounted for about 1.0-8% of CD8+ T cells in six or seven donors.

The CDR3 covers 12 residues. Germline CDR1 and CDR2: SQVTM and ANQGSEA. TCRdb re-called the 5' RACE reads and catalogs CDR3 proteins one per entry, DNA excluded. The sample table sets out about 110,000 distinct CDR3 sequences. The sample was blood T cells: a sorted CD56 or NKG2C T cell subset, CD4+ or CD8+ T cells, or bulk PBMC T cells (not recorded which). This TCR was recovered from a woman aged 18-70 years in good health. The rearrangement joins TRBV29-1 to TRBJ1-1; TCRdb outputs TRBD1, but without DNA this stays unchecked. This CDR3 reads CSPGGAGTEAFF.